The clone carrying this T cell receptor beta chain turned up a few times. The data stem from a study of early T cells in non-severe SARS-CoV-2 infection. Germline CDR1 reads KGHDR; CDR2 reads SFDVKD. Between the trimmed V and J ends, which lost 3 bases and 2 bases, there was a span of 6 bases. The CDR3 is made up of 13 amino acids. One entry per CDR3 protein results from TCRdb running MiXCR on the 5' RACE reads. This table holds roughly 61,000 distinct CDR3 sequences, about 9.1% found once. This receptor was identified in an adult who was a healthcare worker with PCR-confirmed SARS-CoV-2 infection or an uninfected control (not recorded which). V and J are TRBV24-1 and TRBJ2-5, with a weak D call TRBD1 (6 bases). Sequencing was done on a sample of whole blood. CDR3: CATSDGQQETQYF. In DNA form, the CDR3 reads TGTGCCACCAGTGATGGACAGCAAGAGACCCAGTACTTC.